The sequence of this TCR beta chain was determined in a study of cytomegalovirus exposure and HLA in healthy donors. Profiled with immunoSEQ multiplex PCR; TCRdb holds only in-frame clones, not every one. The sample carries roughly 50,000 clones, about 88% recorded once. Germline V gives CDR1 MDHEN, CDR2 SYDVKM. V lost 4 bases, J lost 0 bases, and 7 bases lay in between. The CDR3 covers 15 residues. V and J are TRBV28 and TRBJ2-6; no clear D. The source is a man younger than 35 in good health and CMV-seronegative. Material: PBMCs. CDR3 amino acids: CASSSLSSGANVLTF. CDR3 coding DNA: TGTGCCAGCAGTTCTCTCAGCTCTGGGGCCAACGTCCTGACTTTC.